The source of this TCR beta chain is a study of blood T cells in healthy people across ages. General observations from the study: A roughly linear fall in TCR beta diversity per million T cells was seen with increasing age. Since the PBMCs were unsorted, naive and antigen-experienced cells could not be conclusively compared.

PBMCs, at least 6.5 million per sample, were isolated. This clonotype occurred a few times. What it binds is not known. PCR was performed a second time for roughly 7 to 12 cycles using a sample-barcoded 5' primer and a J-beta primer mix. TCRdb reanalysed the 5' RACE reads using MiXCR and keeps one entry per CDR3 protein. The table lists about 1.8 million distinct CDR3 sequences, less than 50% of them singletons. The CDR3 loop spans 15 amino acids. The V gene lost 0 bases and the J gene lost 4 bases, with 12 bases spanning the gap. CDR1 SGDLS and CDR2 YYNGEE come from the germline V gene. This chain uses TRBV9 with TRBJ2-3; a weak D match, TRBD2 (6 bases). The sample consisted of blood. This receptor was identified in a woman aged 40 to 50 in good health. The CDR3 bases are TGTGCCAGCAGCGTAGACGGGGGAGTGGCAGATACGCAGTATTTT. Its translation is CASSVDGGVADTQYF.